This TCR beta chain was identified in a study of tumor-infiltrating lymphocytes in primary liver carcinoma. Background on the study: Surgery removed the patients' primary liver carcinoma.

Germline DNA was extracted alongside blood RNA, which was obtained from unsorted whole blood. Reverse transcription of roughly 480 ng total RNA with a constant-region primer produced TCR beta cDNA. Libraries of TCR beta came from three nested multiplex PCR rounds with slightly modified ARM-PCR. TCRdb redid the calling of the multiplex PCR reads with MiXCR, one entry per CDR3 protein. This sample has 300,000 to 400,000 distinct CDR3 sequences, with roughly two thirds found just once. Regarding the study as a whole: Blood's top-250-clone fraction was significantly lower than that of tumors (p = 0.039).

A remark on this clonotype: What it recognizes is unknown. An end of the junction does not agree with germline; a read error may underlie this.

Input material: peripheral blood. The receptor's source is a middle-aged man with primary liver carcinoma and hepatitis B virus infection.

CDR3 nucleotides: TGTCTCATCAGTGAAGGGACTTGGACAGCCCCAGATTTT. As protein: CLISEGTWTAPDF. The V and J genes are TRBV10-3 and TRBJ1-3, with D tentatively TRBD1 (6 bases). This CDR3 contains 13 residues. Germline assignment: CDR1 ENHRY and CDR2 SYGVKD.